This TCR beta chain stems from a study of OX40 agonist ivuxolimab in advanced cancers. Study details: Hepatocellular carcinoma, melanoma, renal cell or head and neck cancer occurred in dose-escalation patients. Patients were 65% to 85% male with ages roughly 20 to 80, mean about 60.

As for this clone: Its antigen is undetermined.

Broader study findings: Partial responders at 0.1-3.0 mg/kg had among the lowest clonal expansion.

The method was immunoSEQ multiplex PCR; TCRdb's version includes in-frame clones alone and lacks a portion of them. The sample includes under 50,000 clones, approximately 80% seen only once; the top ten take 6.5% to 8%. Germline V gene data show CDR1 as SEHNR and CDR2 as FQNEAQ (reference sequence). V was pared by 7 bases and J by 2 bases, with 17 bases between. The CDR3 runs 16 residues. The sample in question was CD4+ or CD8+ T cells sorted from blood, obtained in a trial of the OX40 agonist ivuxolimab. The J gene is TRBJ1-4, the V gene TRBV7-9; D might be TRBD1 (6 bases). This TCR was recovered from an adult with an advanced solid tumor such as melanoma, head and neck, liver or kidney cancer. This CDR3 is CASTGVGGATNEKLFF. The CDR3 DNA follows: TGTGCCAGCACCGGGGTTGGGGGCGCGACTAATGAAAAACTGTTTTTT.